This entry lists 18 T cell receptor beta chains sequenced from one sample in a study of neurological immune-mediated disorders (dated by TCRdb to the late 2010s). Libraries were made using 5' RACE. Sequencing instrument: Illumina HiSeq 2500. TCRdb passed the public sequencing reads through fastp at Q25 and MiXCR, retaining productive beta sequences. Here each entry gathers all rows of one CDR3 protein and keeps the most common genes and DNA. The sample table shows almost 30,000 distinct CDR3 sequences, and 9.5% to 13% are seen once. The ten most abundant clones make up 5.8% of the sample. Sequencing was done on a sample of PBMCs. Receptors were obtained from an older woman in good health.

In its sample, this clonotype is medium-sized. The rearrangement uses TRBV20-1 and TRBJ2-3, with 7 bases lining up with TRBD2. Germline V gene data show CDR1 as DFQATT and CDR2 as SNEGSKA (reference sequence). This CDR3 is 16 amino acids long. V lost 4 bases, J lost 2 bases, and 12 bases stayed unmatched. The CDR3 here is CSATTRAGTVTDTQYF. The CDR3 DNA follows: TGCAGTGCTACCACAAGAGCGGGGACCGTCACAGATACGCAGTATTTT.

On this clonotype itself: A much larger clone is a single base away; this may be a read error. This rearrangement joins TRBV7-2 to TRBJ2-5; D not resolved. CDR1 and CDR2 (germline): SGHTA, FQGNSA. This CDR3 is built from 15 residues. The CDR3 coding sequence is TGTGCCAGTTCGCGAGTGAGAGCCGTCCAAGAGACCCATTACTTC. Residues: CASSRVRAVQETHYF.

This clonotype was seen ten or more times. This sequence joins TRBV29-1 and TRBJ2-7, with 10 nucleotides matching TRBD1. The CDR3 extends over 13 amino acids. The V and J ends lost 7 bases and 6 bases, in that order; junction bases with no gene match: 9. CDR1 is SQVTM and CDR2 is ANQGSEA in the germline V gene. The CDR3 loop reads CSGVKGQGSEQYF. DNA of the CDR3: TGCAGCGGGGTAAAGGGACAGGGGTCCGAGCAGTACTTC.

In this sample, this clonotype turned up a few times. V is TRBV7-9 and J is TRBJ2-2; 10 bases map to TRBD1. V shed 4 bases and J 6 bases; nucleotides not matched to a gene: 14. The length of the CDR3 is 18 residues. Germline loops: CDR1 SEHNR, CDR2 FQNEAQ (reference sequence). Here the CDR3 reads CASSSRGGTGDSAGELFF. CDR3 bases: TGTGCCAGCAGCTCAAGAGGAGGGACAGGGGACTCGGCCGGGGAGCTGTTTTTT.

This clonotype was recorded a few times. CDR3 bases: TGTGCCAGCAGTGAAGGAACTTCTGGAAACACCATATATTTT. It yields the protein CASSEGTSGNTIYF. The J gene is TRBJ1-3, the V gene TRBV5-4; D is uncertain. The CDR3 is 14 residues long. Germline V gives CDR1 SGHNT, CDR2 YYREEE (reference sequence). V was clipped by 5 bases and J by 1 base, with 10 bases between them.

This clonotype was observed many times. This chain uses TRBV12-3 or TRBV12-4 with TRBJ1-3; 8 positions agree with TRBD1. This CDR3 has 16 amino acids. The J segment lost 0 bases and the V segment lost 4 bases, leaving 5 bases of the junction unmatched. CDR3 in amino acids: CASSWDRSTSGNTIYF. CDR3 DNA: TGTGCCAGCAGTTGGGACAGGTCCACCTCTGGAAACACCATATATTTT.

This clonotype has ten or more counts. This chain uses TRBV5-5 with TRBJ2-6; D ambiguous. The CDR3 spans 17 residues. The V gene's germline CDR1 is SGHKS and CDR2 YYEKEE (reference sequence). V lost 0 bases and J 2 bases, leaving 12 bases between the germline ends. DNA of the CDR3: TGTGCCAGCAGCTTGGAAGGGTTCGGTGCTGGGGCCAACGTCCTGACTTTC. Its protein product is CASSLEGFGAGANVLTF.

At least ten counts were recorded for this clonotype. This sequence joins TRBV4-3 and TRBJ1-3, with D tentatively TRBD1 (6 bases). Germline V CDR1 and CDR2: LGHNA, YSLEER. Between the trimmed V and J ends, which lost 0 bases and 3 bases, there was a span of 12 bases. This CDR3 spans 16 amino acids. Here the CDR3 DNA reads TGCGCCAGCAGCCAAGATCCAGGGGTCTATGGAAACACCATATATTTT. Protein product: CASSQDPGVYGNTIYF.

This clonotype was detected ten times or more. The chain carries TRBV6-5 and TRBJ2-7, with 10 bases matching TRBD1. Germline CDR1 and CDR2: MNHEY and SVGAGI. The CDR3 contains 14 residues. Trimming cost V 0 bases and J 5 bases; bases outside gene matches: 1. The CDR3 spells CASSYSTGGNEQYF. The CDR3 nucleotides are TGTGCCAGCAGTTACTCGACAGGGGGCAACGAGCAGTACTTC.

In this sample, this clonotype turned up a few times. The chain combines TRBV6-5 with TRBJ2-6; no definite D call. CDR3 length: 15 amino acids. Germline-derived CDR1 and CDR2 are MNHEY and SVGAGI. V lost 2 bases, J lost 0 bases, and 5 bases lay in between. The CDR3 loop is CASSYQRSGANVLTF. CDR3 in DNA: TGTGCCAGCAGTTACCAGCGCTCTGGGGCCAACGTCCTGACTTTC.

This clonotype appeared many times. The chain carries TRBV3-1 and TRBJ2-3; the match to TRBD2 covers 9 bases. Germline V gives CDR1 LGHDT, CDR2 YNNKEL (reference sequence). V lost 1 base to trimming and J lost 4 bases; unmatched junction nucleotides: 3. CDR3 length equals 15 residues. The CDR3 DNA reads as TGTGCCAGCAGCCAAGGCGGGGGGGATGCAGATACGCAGTATTTT. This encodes CASSQGGGDADTQYF.

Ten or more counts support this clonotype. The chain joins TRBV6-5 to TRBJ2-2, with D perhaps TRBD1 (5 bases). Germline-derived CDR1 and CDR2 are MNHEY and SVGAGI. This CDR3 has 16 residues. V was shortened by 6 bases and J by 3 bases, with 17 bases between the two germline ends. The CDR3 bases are TGTGCCAGCAGCCAGAAAGGGGTCTTGTACACCGGGGAGCTGTTTTTT. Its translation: CASSQKGVLYTGELFF.

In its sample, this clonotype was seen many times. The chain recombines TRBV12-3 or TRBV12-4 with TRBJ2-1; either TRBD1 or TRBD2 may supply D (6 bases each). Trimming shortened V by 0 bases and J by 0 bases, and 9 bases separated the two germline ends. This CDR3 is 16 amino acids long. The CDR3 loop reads CASSLAGGPSYNEQFF. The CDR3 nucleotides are TGTGCCAGCAGTTTAGCAGGGGGGCCCTCCTACAATGAGCAGTTCTTC.

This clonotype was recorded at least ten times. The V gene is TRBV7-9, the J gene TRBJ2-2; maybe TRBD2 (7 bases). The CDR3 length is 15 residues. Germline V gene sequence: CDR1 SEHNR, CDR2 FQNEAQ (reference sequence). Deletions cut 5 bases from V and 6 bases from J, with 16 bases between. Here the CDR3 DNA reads TGTGCCAGCAGCCCAACGGGGGGCATCGCCGGGGAGCTGTTTTTT. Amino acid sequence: CASSPTGGIAGELFF.

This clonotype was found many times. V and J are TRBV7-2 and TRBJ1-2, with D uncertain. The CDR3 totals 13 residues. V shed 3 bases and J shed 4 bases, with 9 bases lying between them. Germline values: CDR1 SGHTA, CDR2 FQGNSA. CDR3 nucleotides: TGTGCCAGCAGCTTTGAGGTCCTCTATGGCTACACCTTC. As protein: CASSFEVLYGYTF.

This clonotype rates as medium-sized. CDR3 amino acids: CSAPTGMNTEAFF. The DNA for the CDR3 is TGCAGTGCGCCGACAGGGATGAACACTGAAGCTTTCTTT. The chain uses TRBV20-1 and TRBJ1-1; 7 bases fit TRBD1. The ends lost 6 bases at V and 0 bases at J; junction bases unmatched: 4. From germline, CDR1 is DFQATT and CDR2 SNEGSKA (reference sequence). This CDR3 is 13 amino acids long.

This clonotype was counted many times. The CDR3 DNA reads TGTGCCAGCAGCTTGGAATGGGGAAACTATGGCTACACCTTC. This translates into CASSLEWGNYGYTF. This chain links TRBV5-6 with TRBJ1-2; no firm D call. This CDR3 has 14 residues. The V end lost 0 bases, the J end lost 2 bases, and 8 bases lay between the germline ends. Germline V gene data show CDR1 as SGHDT and CDR2 as YYEEEE.

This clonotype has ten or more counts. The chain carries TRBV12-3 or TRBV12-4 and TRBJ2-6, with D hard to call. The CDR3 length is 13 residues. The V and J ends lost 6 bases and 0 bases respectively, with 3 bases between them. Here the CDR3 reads CASSYSGANVLTF. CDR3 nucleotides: TGTGCCAGCAGCTACTCTGGGGCCAACGTCCTGACTTTC.